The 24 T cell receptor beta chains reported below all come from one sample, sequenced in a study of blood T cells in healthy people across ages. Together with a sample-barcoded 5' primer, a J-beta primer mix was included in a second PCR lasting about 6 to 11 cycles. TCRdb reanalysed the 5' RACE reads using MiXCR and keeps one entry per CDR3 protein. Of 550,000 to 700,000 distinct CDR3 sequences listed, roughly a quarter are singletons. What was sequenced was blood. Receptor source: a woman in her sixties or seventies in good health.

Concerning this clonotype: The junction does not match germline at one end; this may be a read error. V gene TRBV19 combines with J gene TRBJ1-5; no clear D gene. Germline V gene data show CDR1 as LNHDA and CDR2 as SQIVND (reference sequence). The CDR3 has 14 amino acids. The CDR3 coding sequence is TGTGCCAGCAGTAGACACAGTAGCAATCAGCCCCAGCATTTT. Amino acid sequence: CASSRHSSNQPQHF.

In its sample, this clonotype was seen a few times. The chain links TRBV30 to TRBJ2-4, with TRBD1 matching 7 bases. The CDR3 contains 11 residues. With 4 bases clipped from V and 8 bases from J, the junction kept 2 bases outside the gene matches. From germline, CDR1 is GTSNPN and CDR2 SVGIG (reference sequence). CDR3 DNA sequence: TGTGCCTGGAACAGGGGAGACATTCAGTACTTC. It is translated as CAWNRGDIQYF. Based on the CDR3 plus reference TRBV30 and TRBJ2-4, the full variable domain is SQTIHQWPATLVQPVGSPLSLECTVEGTSNPNLYWYRQAAGRGLQLLFYSVGIGQISSEVPQNLSASRPQDRQFILSSKKLLLSDSGFYLCAWNRGDIQYFGAGTRLSVL.

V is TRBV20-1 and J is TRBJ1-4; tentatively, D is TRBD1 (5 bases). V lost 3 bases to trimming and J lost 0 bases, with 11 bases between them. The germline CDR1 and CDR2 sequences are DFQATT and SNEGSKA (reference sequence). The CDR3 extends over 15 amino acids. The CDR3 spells CSASPGGSTNEKLFF. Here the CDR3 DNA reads TGCAGTGCTAGTCCCGGGGGGTCAACTAATGAAAAACTGTTTTTT.

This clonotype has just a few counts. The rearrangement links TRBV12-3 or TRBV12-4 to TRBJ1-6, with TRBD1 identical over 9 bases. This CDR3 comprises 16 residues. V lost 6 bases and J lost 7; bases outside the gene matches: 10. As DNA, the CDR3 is TGTGCCAGCAGGACTGGGGGACAGGGAAAAAATTCACCCCTCCACTTT. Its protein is CASRTGGQGKNSPLHF.

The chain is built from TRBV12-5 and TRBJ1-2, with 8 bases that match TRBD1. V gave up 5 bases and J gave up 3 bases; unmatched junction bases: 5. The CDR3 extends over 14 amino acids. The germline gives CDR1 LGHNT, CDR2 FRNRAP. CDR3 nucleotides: TGTGCTAGTGGTCGGACGACAGGGGACTATGGCTACACCTTC. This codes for CASGRTTGDYGYTF.

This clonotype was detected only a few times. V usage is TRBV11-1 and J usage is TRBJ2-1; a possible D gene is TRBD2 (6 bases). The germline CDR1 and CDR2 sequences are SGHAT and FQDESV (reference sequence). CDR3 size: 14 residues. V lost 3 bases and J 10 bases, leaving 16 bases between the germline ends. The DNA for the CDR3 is TGTGCCAGCAGCTTGGGACTCTTCAGCCCCGAGCAGTTCTTC. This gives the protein CASSLGLFSPEQFF.

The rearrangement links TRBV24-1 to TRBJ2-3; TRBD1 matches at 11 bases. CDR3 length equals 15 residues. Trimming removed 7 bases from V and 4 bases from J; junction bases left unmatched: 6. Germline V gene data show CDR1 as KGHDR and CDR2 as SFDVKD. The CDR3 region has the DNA TGTGCCACCAGCGCCCGGACAGGGGGCGCAGATACGCAGTATTTT. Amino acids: CATSARTGGADTQYF.

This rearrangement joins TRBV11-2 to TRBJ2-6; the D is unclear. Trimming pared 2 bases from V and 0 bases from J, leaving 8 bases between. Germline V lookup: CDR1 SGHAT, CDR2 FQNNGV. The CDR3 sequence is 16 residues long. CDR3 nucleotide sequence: TGTGCCAGCAGCTTACTCCCGAGCTCTGGGGCCAACGTCCTGACTTTC. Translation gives CASSLLPSSGANVLTF.

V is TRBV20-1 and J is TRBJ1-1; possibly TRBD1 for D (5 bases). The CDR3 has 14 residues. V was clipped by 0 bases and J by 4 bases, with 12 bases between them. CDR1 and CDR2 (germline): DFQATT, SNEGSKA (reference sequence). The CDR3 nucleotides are TGCAGTGCTAGAGATTACCGGGGCATCACTGAAGCTTTCTTT. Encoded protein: CSARDYRGITEAFF.

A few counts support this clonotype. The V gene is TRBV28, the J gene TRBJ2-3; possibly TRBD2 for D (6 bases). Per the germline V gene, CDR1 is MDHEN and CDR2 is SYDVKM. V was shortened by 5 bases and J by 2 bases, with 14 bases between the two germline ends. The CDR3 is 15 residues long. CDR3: CASSRRDSFTDTQYF. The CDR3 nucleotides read TGTGCCAGCAGTCGCCGGGACTCTTTCACAGATACGCAGTATTTT.

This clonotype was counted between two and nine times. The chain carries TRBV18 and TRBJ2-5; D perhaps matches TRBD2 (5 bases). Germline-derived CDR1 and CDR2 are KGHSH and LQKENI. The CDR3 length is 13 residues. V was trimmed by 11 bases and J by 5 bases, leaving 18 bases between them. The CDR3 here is CASDDGGGETQYF. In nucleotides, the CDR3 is TGTGCCTCCGATGATGGCGGCGGGGAGACCCAGTACTTC.

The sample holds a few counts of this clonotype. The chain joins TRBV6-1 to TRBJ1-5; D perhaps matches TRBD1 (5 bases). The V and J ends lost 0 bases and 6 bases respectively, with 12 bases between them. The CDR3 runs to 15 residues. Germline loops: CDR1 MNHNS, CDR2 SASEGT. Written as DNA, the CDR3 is TGTGCCAGCAGTGAAGCGTTGGGGCTGAGTCAGCCCCAGCATTTT. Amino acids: CASSEALGLSQPQHF.

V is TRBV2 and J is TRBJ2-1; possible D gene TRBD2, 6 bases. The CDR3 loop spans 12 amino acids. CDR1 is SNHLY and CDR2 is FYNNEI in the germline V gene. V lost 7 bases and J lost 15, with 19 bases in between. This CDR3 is CASIGGANFRFF. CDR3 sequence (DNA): TGTGCCAGCATCGGGGGAGCAAACTTTAGGTTCTTC.

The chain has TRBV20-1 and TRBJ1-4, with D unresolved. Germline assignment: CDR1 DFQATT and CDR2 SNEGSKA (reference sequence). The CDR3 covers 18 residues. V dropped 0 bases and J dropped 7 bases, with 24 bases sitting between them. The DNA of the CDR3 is TGCAGTGCTAGAGACTCAACCGCCTTTGGGGTCCTCTTTGAAAAACTGTTTTTT. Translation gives CSARDSTAFGVLFEKLFF.

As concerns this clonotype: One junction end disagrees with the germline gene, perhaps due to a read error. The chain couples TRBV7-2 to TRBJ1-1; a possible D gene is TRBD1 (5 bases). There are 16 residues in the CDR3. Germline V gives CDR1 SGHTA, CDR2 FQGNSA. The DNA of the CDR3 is TGTGCCAGCAGCCGAGATGGCTGGGGCCTGAACACTGAGGCTTTCTTT. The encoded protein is CASSRDGWGLNTEAFF.

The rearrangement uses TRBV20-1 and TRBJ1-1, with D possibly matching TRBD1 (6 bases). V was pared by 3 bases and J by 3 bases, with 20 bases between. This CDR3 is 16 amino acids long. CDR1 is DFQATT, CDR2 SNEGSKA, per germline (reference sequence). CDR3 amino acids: CSASGPGGGRYTEAFF. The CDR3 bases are TGCAGTGCTAGTGGTCCGGGGGGCGGACGGTACACTGAAGCTTTCTTT.

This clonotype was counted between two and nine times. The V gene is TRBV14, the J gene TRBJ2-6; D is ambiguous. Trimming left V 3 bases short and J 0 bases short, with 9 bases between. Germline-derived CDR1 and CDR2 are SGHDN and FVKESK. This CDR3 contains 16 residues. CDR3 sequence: CASSQQPVSGANVLTF. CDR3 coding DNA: TGTGCCAGCAGCCAGCAACCCGTCTCTGGGGCCAACGTCCTGACTTTC.

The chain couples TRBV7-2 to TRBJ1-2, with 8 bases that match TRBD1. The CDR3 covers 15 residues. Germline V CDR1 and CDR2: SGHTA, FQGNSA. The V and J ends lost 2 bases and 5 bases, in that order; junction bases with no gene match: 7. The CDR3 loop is CASSLQGAIQYGYTF. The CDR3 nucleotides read TGTGCCAGCAGCTTACAGGGGGCGATCCAGTATGGCTACACCTTC.

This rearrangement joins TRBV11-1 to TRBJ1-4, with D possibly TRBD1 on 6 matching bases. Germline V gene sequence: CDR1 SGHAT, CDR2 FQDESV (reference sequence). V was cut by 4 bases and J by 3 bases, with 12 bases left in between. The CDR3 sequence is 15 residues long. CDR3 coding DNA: TGTGCCAGCAGCTCGAGGGGGTTTGCTAATGAAAAACTGTTTTTT. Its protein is CASSSRGFANEKLFF. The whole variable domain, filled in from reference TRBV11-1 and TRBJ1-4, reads EAEVAQSPRYKITEKSQAVAFWCDPISGHATLYWYRQILGQGPELLVQFQDESVVDDSQLPKDRFSAERLKGVDSTLKIQPAELGDSAMYLCASSSRGFANEKLFFGSGTQLSVL.

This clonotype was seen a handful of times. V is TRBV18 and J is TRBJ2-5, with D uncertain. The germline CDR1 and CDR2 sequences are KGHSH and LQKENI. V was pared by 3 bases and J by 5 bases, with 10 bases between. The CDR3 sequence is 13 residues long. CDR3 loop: CASSPGPVETQYF. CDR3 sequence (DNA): TGTGCCAGCTCACCCGGTCCCGTCGAGACCCAGTACTTC. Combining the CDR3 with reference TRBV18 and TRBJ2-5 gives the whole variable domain NAGVMQNPRHLVRRRGQEARLRCSPMKGHSHVYWYRQLPEEGLKFMVYLQKENIIDESGMPKERFSAEFPKEGPSILRIQQVVRGDSAAYFCASSPGPVETQYFGPGTRLLVL.

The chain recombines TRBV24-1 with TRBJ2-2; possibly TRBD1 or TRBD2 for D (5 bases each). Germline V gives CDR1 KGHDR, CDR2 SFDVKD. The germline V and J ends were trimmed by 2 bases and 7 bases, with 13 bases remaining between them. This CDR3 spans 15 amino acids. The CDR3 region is CATSDSRGFSGELFF. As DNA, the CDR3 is TGTGCCACCAGTGATTCGAGGGGATTTAGCGGGGAGCTGTTTTTT.

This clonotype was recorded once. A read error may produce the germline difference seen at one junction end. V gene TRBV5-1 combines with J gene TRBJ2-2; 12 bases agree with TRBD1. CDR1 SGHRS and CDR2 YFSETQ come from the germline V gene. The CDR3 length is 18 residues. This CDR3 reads CASSHRDRGPPNTVELFF. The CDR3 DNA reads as TGCGCCAGCAGTCACCGGGACAGGGGGCCTCCGAACACCGTGGAGCTGTTTTTT.

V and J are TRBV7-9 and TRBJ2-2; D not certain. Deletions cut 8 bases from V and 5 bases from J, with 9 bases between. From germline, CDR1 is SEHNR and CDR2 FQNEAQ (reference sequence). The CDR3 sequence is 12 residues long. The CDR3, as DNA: TGTGCCAGCCCGAAGGTGACCGGGGAGCTGTTTTTT. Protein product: CASPKVTGELFF.

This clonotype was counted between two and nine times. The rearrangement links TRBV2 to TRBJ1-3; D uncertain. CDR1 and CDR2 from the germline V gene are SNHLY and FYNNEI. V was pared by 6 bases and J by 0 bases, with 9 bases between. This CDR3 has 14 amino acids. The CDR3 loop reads CASRTTNSGNTIYF. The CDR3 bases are TGTGCCAGCAGAACCACCAACTCTGGAAACACCATATATTTT.